This TCR beta chain was observed in a study of PD-1 blockade in classical Hodgkin lymphoma. Assay: immunoSEQ multiplex PCR; the TCRdb copy retains only in-frame clones and omits some. This sample has about 20,000 clones; roughly 80% occur once, and the top ten carry about a quarter. Note on this clone: Its antigen is unidentified.

The germline V and J ends were trimmed by 3 bases and 4 bases, with 18 bases remaining between them. CDR1 and CDR2 (germline): MNHEY, SVGAGI. CDR3 length: 16 residues. Findings and limits, study-wide: Reported findings placed baseline TCR diversity lower in newly diagnosed patients (compared with healthy donors). Patients with an early start, nivolumab under 1 year after ASCT, were excluded. Patients with a complete response exhibited baseline diversity comparable to newly diagnosed patients. Whereas CD4+ TCR diversity had risen significantly by C4D1, CD8+ TCR diversity had not.

Each patient experienced a relapse that followed autologous stem cell transplantation, and brentuximab vedotin exposure varied. The receptor comes from a human donor with classical Hodgkin lymphoma. Sequencing was performed on peripheral blood mononuclear cells (PBMCs), taken at baseline. V and J are TRBV6-5 and TRBJ1-2, with D unresolved. The DNA for the CDR3 is TGTGCCAGCAGTTATAAATTCCCACCAGTCGGCTATGGCTACACCTTC. Translation gives CASSYKFPPVGYGYTF.